Sequencing of this T cell receptor (beta chain) was carried out in a study of shared clonotypes between healthy human individuals. Across the whole study: Per-donor plates numbered three CD4 naive, three CD4 memory, two CD8 naive and one CD8 memory. Study-level results: An anticipated effect of sequencing depth on clonotype sharing among donors was recognized.

As for this clone: Its specificity is unknown.

It was CD45RO-negative cells, positively selected for CCR7, that made up naive CD8 cells, with terminally differentiated effector memory CD45RA+ cells excluded. Germline CDR1 MGHRA, CDR2 YSYEKL. V dropped 1 base and J dropped 4 bases, with 16 bases sitting between them. The CDR3 runs to 16 residues. Once extracted for a subset, genomic DNA was divided evenly among several immunoSEQ plates. Each PCR replicate from the sorted subsets contained 200 to 250 ng DNA, which is 30,000 or so T cell genomes. Repertoires were generated with immunoSEQ multiplex PCR, while TCRdb's copy carries only in-frame clones and drops some. The sample records approximately 2,200,000 clones, more than 85% being singletons.

Sequenced sample: naive CD8+ T cells from PBMCs. This TCR was recovered from a man younger than 35 in good health. Some clones in this sample may be carry-over from other donors' samples. The rearrangement links TRBV4-1 to TRBJ1-1, with D unclear. This CDR3 is CASSQASEGLGTEAFF. The CDR3 coding sequence is TGCGCCAGCAGCCAAGCATCCGAGGGTTTGGGCACTGAAGCTTTCTTT.